This T cell receptor beta chain was captured by sequencing in a study of T cells in tuberculosis. On the study more broadly: T cells were selected with CD1B tetramers loaded with glucose monomycolate.

Some clones are missing from TCRdb's copy, which holds only in-frame ones; the method was immunoSEQ multiplex PCR. The repertoire consists of 85,000 to 100,000 clones, with about nine tenths occurring once and the leading ten covering around 2%. Sorting used thawed, overnight-rested PBMC stained with anti-CD3, a viability dye and GMM-loaded CD1B tetramer. The CD1B tetramers carried C32 glucose monomycolate purified from Rhodococcus equi. The clonotype comes from an adult woman with latent tuberculosis. Sequencing used CD1b-GMM tetramer-negative cells sorted from PBMCs.

This CDR3 reads CASSSRTSGGASTDTQYF. Here the CDR3 DNA reads TGTGCCAGCAGCTCCCGGACTAGCGGGGGGGCCAGCACAGATACGCAGTATTTT. The genes are TRBV4-2 and TRBJ2-3; 15 bases are a match to TRBD2. V was clipped by 5 bases and J by 0 bases; unmatched bases: 6. CDR3 length: 18 amino acids. CDR1 is LGHNA, CDR2 YNFKEQ, per germline.